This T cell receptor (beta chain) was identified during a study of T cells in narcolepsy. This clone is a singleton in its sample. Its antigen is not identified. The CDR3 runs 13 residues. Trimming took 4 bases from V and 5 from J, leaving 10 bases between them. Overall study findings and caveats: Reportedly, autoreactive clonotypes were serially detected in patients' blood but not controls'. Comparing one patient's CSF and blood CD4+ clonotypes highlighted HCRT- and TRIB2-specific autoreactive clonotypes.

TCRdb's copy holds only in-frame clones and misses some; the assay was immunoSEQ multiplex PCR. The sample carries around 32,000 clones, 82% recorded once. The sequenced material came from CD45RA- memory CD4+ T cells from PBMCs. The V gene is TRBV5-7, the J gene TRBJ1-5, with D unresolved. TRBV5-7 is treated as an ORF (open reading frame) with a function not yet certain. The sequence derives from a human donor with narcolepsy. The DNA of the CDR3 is TGTGCCAGCAGCCGGCGGCCAGATCAGCCCCAGCATTTT. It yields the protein CASSRRPDQPQHF.